The present entry profiles one T cell receptor beta chain with its context. Its target is unknown. This sample was included in a study of OX40 agonist ivuxolimab in advanced cancers. Study-wide points: In the 0.1-3.0 mg/kg groups, partial responders showed among the lowest expansion. Fewer expanded clones were found on average in CD4+ than in CD8+ T cells.

Patients who had autoimmune disease history or got systemic immunosuppression were left out. Blood specimens came from baseline, cycle 4 day 1, and cycle 7 day 1. The data were produced by immunoSEQ multiplex PCR, yet TCRdb's version contains in-frame clones alone and is incomplete. Of about 53,000 clones listed, 79% were seen once; the top ten hold 2% to 3%. The CDR3 totals 13 residues. Germline loops: CDR1 KGHSH, CDR2 LQKENI. V lost 2 bases and J lost 2, with 7 bases in between. The V gene is TRBV18, the J gene TRBJ2-7, with TRBD1 as a possible D gene (6 bases). This sample comprised CD4+ or CD8+ T cells sorted from blood, obtained in a trial of the OX40 agonist ivuxolimab. This TCR was recovered from an adult with an advanced solid tumor such as melanoma, head and neck, liver or kidney cancer. CDR3 nucleotide sequence: TGTGCCAGCTCACCAACAGGGACCTACGAGCAGTACTTC. Its protein is CASSPTGTYEQYF.